A selection of T cell receptor beta chains follows, all from one sample in a study of CD8+ T cells in alopecia areata. Method: immunoSEQ multiplex PCR; TCRdb's copy keeps in-frame clones and lacks some. The data hold approximately 150,000 clones, with around two thirds observed a single time. Sequencing was carried out using CD8+ T cells sorted from blood. The source is a human donor in good health. The CDR3 runs from the conserved cysteine through the conserved F or W. A D gene is named only where the DNA matches it firmly. Clone size is shown for a subset of rows, as once, few, many or a class of expanded clone.

v_gene	j_gene	d_gene	abundance	CDR3nt	CDR3aa
TRBV29-1	TRBJ1-1	.	.	TGCAGCGCCGGACCGGACTGGGCCAACACTGAAGCTTTCTTT	CSAGPDWANTEAFF
TRBV29-1	TRBJ1-2	.	.	TGCAGCGTCGAAGGGCGAGGGGGCTACACCTTC	CSVEGRGGYTF
TRBV9	TRBJ2-7	TRBD2	.	TGTGCCAGCAGCGTGGATAATAGCGGGCCGGCCTACGAGCAGTACTTC	CASSVDNSGPAYEQYF
TRBV29-1	TRBJ2-7	.	.	TGCAGCGTTGAGGACGGGAACTACGAGCAGTACTTC	CSVEDGNYEQYF
TRBV29-1	TRBJ2-1	TRBD2	.	TGCAGCGCCCCGAATATCCTAGCGGGAGACGGTGAGCAGTTCTTC	CSAPNILAGDGEQFF
TRBV5-1	TRBJ2-5	TRBD2	once	TGCGCCAGCAGCTTCTCTGCGGGAGTGGGGGAGACCCAGTACTTC	CASSFSAGVGETQYF
TRBV5-1	TRBJ2-7	TRBD2	.	TGCGCCAGCAGCTTGGGACTAGCGAACAACGAGCAGTACTTC	CASSLGLANNEQYF
TRBV19	TRBJ2-7	.	few	TGTGCCAGTAGTATGGGCCCCTACGAGCAGTACTTC	CASSMGPYEQYF
TRBV27	TRBJ1-3	TRBD1	.	TGTGCCAGCAGTGGCCGCGGAGGGGGCGTTGGAAACACCATATATTTT	CASSGRGGGVGNTIYF
TRBV6-5	TRBJ2-1	.	.	TGTGCCAGCAGAACCAGCGATGAGCAGTTCTTC	CASRTSDEQFF
TRBV4-1	TRBJ1-2	.	.	TGCGCCAGCAGCCAAAAGACGGCTAACTATGGCTACACCTTC	CASSQKTANYGYTF
TRBV10-3	TRBJ2-3	TRBD2	few	TGTGCCATCAGTGAGCCCGGAATAGCGGGAGGGCGTGATACGCAGTATTTT	CAISEPGIAGGRDTQYF
TRBV5-1	TRBJ2-3	TRBD1	.	TGCGCCAGCAGTGACAGGGAAAGGACAGATACGCAGTATTTT	CASSDRERTDTQYF
TRBV29-1	TRBJ2-7	.	.	TGCAGCGTTGACCTCCGGGACGCGCAGTACTTC	CSVDLRDAQYF
TRBV2	TRBJ2-7	.	.	TGTGGCGGGCTGGCCACTTGGGGCGGGGACTACGAGCAGTACTTC	CGGLATWGGDYEQYF
TRBV30	TRBJ2-2	TRBD2	once	TGTGCCTGGAGCGCGGGAGTGACCGGGGAGCTGTTTTTT	CAWSAGVTGELFF
TRBV19	TRBJ2-7	TRBD2	few	TGTGCCAGTAGTGGCGGACTAGCGGGCGTCTACGAGCAGTACTTC	CASSGGLAGVYEQYF
TRBV5-4	TRBJ2-1	.	.	TGTGCCAGCAGCTCCTTAAGCCTCAATGAGCAGTTCTTC	CASSSLSLNEQFF
TRBV9	TRBJ2-3	TRBD2	.	TGTGCCAGCAGCGCGGAAAGAGCGGGATCTGCAGATACGCAGTATTTT	CASSAERAGSADTQYF
TRBV13	TRBJ2-7	.	.	TGTGCCAGCAGCACAAGTGATGCCTACGAGCAGTACTTC	CASSTSDAYEQYF
TRBV29-1	TRBJ1-1	.	few	TGCAGCGTTGTTGGGAACACTGAAGCTTTCTTT	CSVVGNTEAFF
TRBV9	TRBJ2-7	.	.	TGTGCCAGCAGCGCCATGGGACGGACTCTAGCCTACGAGCAGTACTTC	CASSAMGRTLAYEQYF
TRBV7-8	TRBJ1-1	.	.	TGTGCCAGCAGCTTAGGTCCCGGGGGGAAGCCTGAAGCTTTCTTT	CASSLGPGGKPEAFF
TRBV7-9	TRBJ2-7	.	few	TGTGCCTCTGAGGGGCCTTACGAGCAGTACTTC	CASEGPYEQYF
TRBV5-6	TRBJ2-1	.	few	TGTGCCAGCAGCCATGGACAGAGCTCCTACAATGAGCAGTTCTTC	CASSHGQSSYNEQFF
TRBV5-6	TRBJ2-1	.	.	TGTGCCAGCAGCTTGCGACAGGAACCCTACAATGAGCAGTTCTTC	CASSLRQEPYNEQFF
TRBV30	TRBJ2-7	.	.	TGTGCCTGGAGCGACGGGGCCTCCTACGAGCAGTACTTC	CAWSDGASYEQYF
TRBV5-1	TRBJ2-7	.	.	TGCGCCAGCAGCTTGGCCAGTGGTTACGAGCAGTACTTC	CASSLASGYEQYF
TRBV19	TRBJ2-2	.	.	TGTGCCAGTAGTATAGCAGGAAGCACCGGGGAGCTGTTTTTT	CASSIAGSTGELFF
TRBV11-1	TRBJ2-7	.	few	TGTGCCAGCAGTCCCCTGGAAGCGGTGTACGAGCAGTACTTC	CASSPLEAVYEQYF
TRBV9	TRBJ2-2	TRBD2	.	TGTGCCTGCAGCGGAGGGACTAGCGGGGAGCTGTTTTTT	CACSGGTSGELFF
TRBV29-1	TRBJ1-1	.	.	TGCAGCGTCTTCGACATCTTGAACACTGAAGCTTTCTTT	CSVFDILNTEAFF
TRBV7-9	TRBJ2-7	.	.	TGTGCCAGCAGCACCGGGACGCCCTACGAGCAGTACTTC	CASSTGTPYEQYF
TRBV25-1	TRBJ2-4	TRBD2	.	TGTGCCAGCAGTGTTGGCGGGCGGGGGAACATTCAGTACTTC	CASSVGGRGNIQYF
TRBV30	TRBJ2-2	.	.	TGTGCCTGGGATACTTCAGGATCCGGGGAGCTGTTTTTT	CAWDTSGSGELFF
TRBV5-6	TRBJ2-7	TRBD1	once	TGTGCCAGCGAGACAGGGGCCTCCTACGAGCAGTACTTC	CASETGASYEQYF
TRBV6-6	TRBJ2-3	.	few	TGTGCCAGCAGTTACGGGCCCACAGATACGCAGTATTTT	CASSYGPTDTQYF
TRBV25-1	TRBJ2-5	TRBD2	few	TGTGCCAGCAGTGGCCCCCGGACTAGCGGTGAGGTAGAGACCCAGTACTTC	CASSGPRTSGEVETQYF
TRBV27	TRBJ2-3	.	once	TGTGCCAGTAAGCGAGACAGCACAGATACGCAGTATTTT	CASKRDSTDTQYF
TRBV20-1	TRBJ2-7	.	.	TGCAGTGCTAGAGTAGCGGCCGAGCAGTACTTC	CSARVAAEQYF
TRBV29-1	TRBJ2-2	.	few	TGCAGCGTCTATTCTAGGGAGACTAGTCCCGCCGGGGAGCTGTTTTTT	CSVYSRETSPAGELFF